The 9 T cell receptor beta chains below all came from one sample that was sequenced in a study of blood T cells in healthy people across ages. Together with a sample-barcoded 5' primer, a J-beta primer mix was included in a second PCR lasting roughly 6 to 12 cycles. TCRdb used MiXCR to reprocess the 5' RACE reads, holding one entry per CDR3 protein. Here the sample spans 790,000 or so distinct CDR3 sequences, more than 35% being singletons. The sequencing sample was made of blood. All receptors come from a man at least 80 years old in good health.

The chain carries TRBV20-1 and TRBJ2-5; 10 bases agree with TRBD1. Germline lookup yields CDR1 DFQATT and CDR2 SNEGSKA (reference sequence). The CDR3 runs 17 residues. After removal of 4 bases from V and 4 bases from J, the junction contained 15 bases not matched to a gene. The CDR3 coding sequence is TGCAGTGCTAATCTCCCCCGATTGGGACAGGGGATAGAGACCCAGTACTTC. This codes for CSANLPRLGQGIETQYF.

This clonotype was found many times. V usage is TRBV20-1 and J usage is TRBJ2-1, with 12 bases that match TRBD2. CDR3 length: 14 amino acids. V shed 5 bases and J 4 bases; nucleotides not matched to a gene: 3. Looked up from germline, CDR1 is DFQATT and CDR2 is SNEGSKA (reference sequence). DNA of the CDR3: TGCAGTGCTCACGGACTAGCGGGGTACAATGAGCAGTTCTTC. Amino acids: CSAHGLAGYNEQFF.

In this sample, this clonotype turned up a few times. The gene calls are TRBV10-3 and TRBJ2-1; 9 bases are shared with TRBD2. V was clipped by 7 bases and J by 6 bases; unmatched bases: 4. The CDR3 runs 13 residues. Germline V lookup: CDR1 ENHRY, CDR2 SYGVKD. CDR3 coding DNA: TGTGCCATCATAGCGGGAGAAGGCAATGAGCAGTTCTTC. Its protein product is CAIIAGEGNEQFF.

The chain employs TRBV7-2 and TRBJ2-3; 13 bases line up with TRBD2. The CDR3 covers 15 residues. Germline-derived CDR1 and CDR2 are SGHTA and FQGNSA. V shed 4 bases, J shed 5 bases, and the junction held 3 bases outside the gene matches. CDR3 amino acids: CASSWTSGSKDTQYF. Written as DNA, the CDR3 is TGTGCCAGCAGCTGGACTAGCGGGAGTAAAGATACGCAGTATTTT.

The chain carries TRBV28 and TRBJ2-7; TRBD2 is a possible D gene (6 bases). CDR1 is MDHEN and CDR2 is SYDVKM in the germline V gene. The CDR3 covers 16 residues. V was clipped by 2 bases and J by 6 bases, with 20 bases between them. CDR3 nucleotides: TGTGCCAGCAGTTTAACGCGGGACTTGCGGGGTTGCGAGCAGTACTTC. Protein: CASSLTRDLRGCEQYF.

J is TRBJ2-1 and V is TRBV7-2; D is unresolved. Germline V gene sequence: CDR1 SGHTA, CDR2 FQGNSA. The CDR3 is 14 amino acids. V was trimmed by 2 bases and J by 10 bases, leaving 15 bases between them. For the CDR3, the DNA is TGTGCCAGCAGCTTACGGGCGGTCCCCTACGAGCAGTTCTTC. It specifies CASSLRAVPYEQFF.

This clonotype was seen a handful of times. The chain joins TRBV27 to TRBJ2-2, with 16 bases aligning to TRBD2. With V trimmed by 5 bases and J by 6 bases, 9 bases remained unmatched. CDR1 is MNHEY, CDR2 SMNVEV, per germline (reference sequence). This CDR3 spans 18 amino acids. The CDR3 loop is CASSSMGTSGRVAGELFF. The CDR3 nucleotides are TGTGCCAGCAGTAGCATGGGGACTAGCGGGAGGGTCGCCGGGGAGCTGTTTTTT.

The rearrangement links TRBV4-2 to TRBJ2-3; weak D call: TRBD2 (6 bases). The CDR3 extends over 17 amino acids. Deletions cut 4 bases from V and 5 bases from J, with 22 bases between. The germline gives CDR1 LGHNA, CDR2 YNFKEQ. The CDR3 region has the DNA TGTGCCAGCAGCCCAAACTCGGGACGAGCGGGTTTAGATACGCAGTATTTT. This translates into CASSPNSGRAGLDTQYF.

This clonotype showed up just a few times. The V gene is TRBV19, the J gene TRBJ2-3; TRBD2 matches at 12 bases. This CDR3 is 16 amino acids long. Germline V lookup: CDR1 LNHDA, CDR2 SQIVND (reference sequence). V was pared by 3 bases and J by 3 bases, with 4 bases of the junction left unmatched. In DNA form, the CDR3 reads TGTGCCAGTAGTATGAGGACTAGCGGGACAACAGATACGCAGTATTTT. The encoded protein is CASSMRTSGTTDTQYF.